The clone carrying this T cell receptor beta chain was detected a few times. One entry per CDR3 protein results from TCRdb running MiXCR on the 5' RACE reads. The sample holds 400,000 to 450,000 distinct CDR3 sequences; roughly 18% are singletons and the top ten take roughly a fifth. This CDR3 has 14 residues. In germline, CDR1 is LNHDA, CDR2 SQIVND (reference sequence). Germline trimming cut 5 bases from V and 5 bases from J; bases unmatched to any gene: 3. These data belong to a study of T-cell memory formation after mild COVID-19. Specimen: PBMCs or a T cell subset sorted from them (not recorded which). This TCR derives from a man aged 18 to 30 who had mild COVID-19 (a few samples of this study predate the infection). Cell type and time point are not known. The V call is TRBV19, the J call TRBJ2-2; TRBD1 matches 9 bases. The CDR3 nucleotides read TGTGCCAGTAGTGGGACAGGGTGGACCGGGGAGCTGTTTTTT. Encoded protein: CASSGTGWTGELFF. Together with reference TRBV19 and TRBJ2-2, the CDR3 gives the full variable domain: DGGITQSPKYLFRKEGQNVTLSCEQNLNHDAMYWYRQDPGQGLRLIYYSQIVNDFQKGDIAEGYSVSREKKESFPLTVTSAQKNPTAFYLCASSGTGWTGELFFGEGSRLTVL.